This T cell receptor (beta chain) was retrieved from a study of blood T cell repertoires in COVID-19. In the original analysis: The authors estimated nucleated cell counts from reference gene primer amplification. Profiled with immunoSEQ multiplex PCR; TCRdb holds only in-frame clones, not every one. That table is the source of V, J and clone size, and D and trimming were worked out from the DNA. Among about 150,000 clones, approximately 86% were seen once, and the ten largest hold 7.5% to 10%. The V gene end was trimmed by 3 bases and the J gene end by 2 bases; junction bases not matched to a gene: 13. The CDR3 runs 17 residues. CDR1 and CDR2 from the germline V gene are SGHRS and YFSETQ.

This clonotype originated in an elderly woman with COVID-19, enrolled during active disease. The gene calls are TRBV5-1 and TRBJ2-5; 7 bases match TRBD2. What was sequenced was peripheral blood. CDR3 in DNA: TGCGCCAGCAGCTCCCGGGACTACCAACTCCTTCAAGAGACCCAGTACTTC. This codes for CASSSRDYQLLQETQYF.